This TCR beta chain was obtained from a study of human T cells and chemical hapten exposure. The table lists this clonotype with a few counts. TCRdb fed the RACE reads into MiXCR, producing one record per CDR3 protein. In the table there are 80,000 to 100,000 distinct CDR3 sequences, 11% of which are singletons. The V gene's germline CDR1 is DFQATT and CDR2 SNEGSKA (reference sequence). The ends were cut back, 5 bases at V and 5 bases at J, with 12 bases in the middle. The CDR3 has 12 residues. Time point here: patch test 3, about 24 weeks after DPC sensitization. Treatment defined: therapeutic diphenylcyclopropenone sensitization with weekly scalp DPC. Blood sampling preceded each patch test application.

The receptor's source is a woman aged 25 to 39 with alopecia areata. Some clones in this sample may be carry-over from other donors' samples. The V call is TRBV20-1, the J call TRBJ1-2; TRBD1 might be the D (5 bases). Source: whole blood, taken in connection with sensitization to the hapten diphenylcyclopropenone (DPC). In DNA form, the CDR3 reads TGCAGTGCTGACCGAGACAGTTATGGCTACACCTTC. Its protein product is CSADRDSYGYTF.